A single sample gave rise to the 22 T cell receptor beta chains below, sequenced in a study of cytomegalovirus exposure and HLA in healthy donors. PCR primers comprised 60 Vbeta and 13 Jbeta primers. The repertoire was sequenced with immunoSEQ multiplex PCR; TCRdb's copy has only in-frame clones and lacks some. In the table there are 140,000 to 150,000 clones, 88% of which are singletons. Sequenced sample: PBMCs. All receptors come from a woman aged 40 to 55 in good health and CMV-seronegative.

The chain has TRBV5-4 and TRBJ2-7; 10 bases agree with TRBD2. From germline, CDR1 is SGHNT and CDR2 YYREEE (reference sequence). The J segment lost 3 bases and the V segment lost 4 bases, leaving 4 bases of the junction unmatched. The CDR3 is 14 amino acids. The CDR3 DNA sequence: TGTGCCAGCAGCGATCGACTAGCGGGCTACGAGCAGTACTTC. This encodes CASSDRLAGYEQYF.

CDR3 sequence: CASSPIARPTYNEQFF. The CDR3 region has the DNA TGTGCCAGCAGCCCAATAGCGCGACCGACGTACAATGAGCAGTTCTTC. The chain joins TRBV11-2 to TRBJ2-1, with D perhaps TRBD2 (5 bases). Germline lookup yields CDR1 SGHAT and CDR2 FQNNGV. This CDR3 is 16 amino acids long. Between the trimmed V and J ends, which lost 5 bases and 4 bases, there was a span of 18 bases. Drawing the rest from reference TRBV11-2 and TRBJ2-1, the complete variable domain is EAGVAQSPRYKIIEKRQSVAFWCNPISGHATLYWYQQILGQGPKLLIQFQNNGVVDDSQLPKDRFSAERLKGVDSTLKIQPAKLEDSAVYLCASSPIARPTYNEQFFGPGTRLTVL.

J is TRBJ2-7 and V is TRBV7-3; 7 bases are a match to TRBD2. The CDR3 runs to 13 residues. The V gene's germline CDR1 is SGHTA and CDR2 FQGTGA. The junction had 7 bases not matched to a gene; V was cut back by 6 bases and J by 5 bases. The CDR3 nucleotides read TGTGCCAGCAGGTTTCAGGGAGGGGACGAGCAGTACTTC. Translating it yields CASRFQGGDEQYF.

CDR3 residues: CASSSGVVQYTEAFF. The CDR3 DNA sequence: TGCGCCAGCAGCTCAGGGGTCGTACAATACACTGAAGCTTTCTTT. The chain couples TRBV5-1 to TRBJ1-1; D is perhaps TRBD1 (6 bases). This CDR3 comprises 15 residues. The V gene's germline CDR1 is SGHRS and CDR2 YFSETQ. Trimming left V 3 bases short and J 3 bases short, with 15 bases between.

The rearrangement links TRBV6-5 to TRBJ2-7, with D unresolved. The ends were cut back, 6 bases at V and 3 bases at J, with 12 bases in the middle. Per germline, CDR1 MNHEY and CDR2 SVGAGI. This CDR3 has 13 amino acids. The CDR3 coding sequence is TGTGCCAGCAGCAGGTTTTTATACTACGAGCAGTACTTC. Translation: CASSRFLYYEQYF.

The chain links TRBV27 to TRBJ2-7, with D possibly matching TRBD1 (6 bases). Germline CDR1 MNHEY, CDR2 SMNVEV (reference sequence). Trimming removed 5 bases at V and 0 bases at J, with 8 bases between. This CDR3 region has 13 residues. CDR3 protein: CASSPTGSYEQYF. CDR3 sequence (DNA): TGTGCCAGCAGTCCGACAGGCTCCTACGAGCAGTACTTC.

Only one count was recorded for this clone. Its ends do not fully match the called genes, so a read error is possible. J is TRBJ2-5 and V is TRBV7-9; weak D call: TRBD2 (5 bases). Germline CDR1 and CDR2: SEHNR and FQNEAQ (reference sequence). The CDR3 spans 14 residues. As DNA, the CDR3 is TGTTCCAGCAGCTTAGTTGGGGAGATGGGGACCCAGTACTTC. Translating it yields CSSSLVGEMGTQYF.

The chain carries TRBV5-4 and TRBJ2-2; 9 positions agree with TRBD2. Trimming at V came to 2 bases and at J to 7 bases, leaving 3 bases not matched to a gene. In germline, CDR1 is SGHNT, CDR2 YYREEE (reference sequence). The CDR3 runs to 14 residues. The CDR3 nucleotides are TGTGCCAGCAGCTTTGAGCGGGAGGACGGGGAGCTGTTTTTT. This codes for CASSFEREDGELFF.

V is TRBV7-8 and J is TRBJ2-3, with D possibly matching TRBD1 (6 bases). This CDR3 spans 16 amino acids. Per germline, CDR1 SGHVS and CDR2 FQNEAQ. V was cut by 2 bases and J by 3 bases, with 15 bases left in between. CDR3 bases: TGTGCCAGCAGCTTAAGCGAACAGGGTGTTACAGATACGCAGTATTTT. It encodes CASSLSEQGVTDTQYF.

The J gene is TRBJ1-1, the V gene TRBV2; 9 bases align to TRBD1. After removal of 10 bases from V and 2 bases from J, the junction contained 11 bases not matched to a gene. Germline V gene sequence: CDR1 SNHLY, CDR2 FYNNEI. This CDR3 has 15 amino acids. CDR3 protein: CATSQEQGANTEAFF. The CDR3 coding sequence is TGTGCCACCTCACAGGAACAGGGGGCTAACACTGAAGCTTTCTTT. Looking up the rest from reference TRBV2 and TRBJ1-1 gives the full variable domain: EPEVTQTPSHQVTQMGQEVILRCVPISNHLYFYWYRQILGQKVEFLVSFYNNEISEKSEIFDDQFSVERPDGSNFTLKIRSTKLEDSAMYFCATSQEQGANTEAFFGQGTRLTVV.

This chain links TRBV7-9 with TRBJ2-7; TRBD1 agrees at 8 bases. Germline V gives CDR1 SEHNR, CDR2 FQNEAQ (reference sequence). The junction had 12 bases not matched to a gene; V was cut back by 5 bases and J by 6 bases. The CDR3 spans 15 residues. CDR3 sequence (DNA): TGTGCCAGCAGCCTAGGACAGGGTCACTTCATCGAGCAGTACTTC. It specifies CASSLGQGHFIEQYF.

This clone occurred a few times. The rearrangement uses TRBV10-3 and TRBJ2-1; 7 bases line up with TRBD1. The CDR3 sequence is 12 residues long. V trimming: 11 bases; J trimming: 5 bases; junction bases outside the gene matches: 6. In germline, CDR1 is ENHRY, CDR2 SYGVKD. Here the CDR3 reads CASRQGDNEQFF. CDR3 DNA: TGTGCCTCCCGACAGGGAGACAATGAGCAGTTCTTC.

This clone was detected once. The rearrangement uses TRBV7-2 and TRBJ1-3, with D perhaps matching TRBD1 (5 bases). The germline V gene encodes CDR1 SGHTA and CDR2 FQGNSA. V dropped 5 bases and J dropped 4 bases, with 12 bases sitting between them. CDR3 length: 14 amino acids. The CDR3 coding sequence is TGTGCCAGCAGCACCGGGGGAGGGGGAAACACCATATATTTT. It yields the protein CASSTGGGGNTIYF.

The J gene is TRBJ2-1, the V gene TRBV2, with 13 bases matching TRBD2. Looked up from germline, CDR1 is SNHLY and CDR2 is FYNNEI. CDR3 length equals 15 residues. J gave up 8 bases and V 4 bases, and 5 bases lay outside the gene matches. DNA of the CDR3: TGTGCCAGCAGTGCTCGGACTAGCGGGAGTGATGAGCAGTTCTTC. Translated: CASSARTSGSDEQFF. The complete variable domain, with remaining parts taken from reference TRBV2 and TRBJ2-1, reads EPEVTQTPSHQVTQMGQEVILRCVPISNHLYFYWYRQILGQKVEFLVSFYNNEISEKSEIFDDQFSVERPDGSNFTLKIRSTKLEDSAMYFCASSARTSGSDEQFFGPGTRLTVL.

The rearrangement links TRBV5-1 to TRBJ2-2, with 7 bases aligning to TRBD2. CDR3 length: 15 amino acids. Germline CDR1 and CDR2: SGHRS and YFSETQ. Unmatched junction bases numbered 3, after V lost 0 bases and J lost 4 bases. The CDR3 DNA reads as TGCGCCAGCAGCTTGGCTGGGGGGGTCACCGGGGAGCTGTTTTTT. It translates to CASSLAGGVTGELFF.

The genes are TRBV27 and TRBJ2-7; D is possibly TRBD1 (5 bases). The CDR3 consists of 13 residues. The germline V and J ends were trimmed by 6 bases and 5 bases, with 14 bases remaining between them. Germline V gene data show CDR1 as MNHEY and CDR2 as SMNVEV (reference sequence). The CDR3 here is CASRAPGSNEQYF. Written as DNA, the CDR3 is TGTGCCAGCAGGGCCCCAGGGTCAAACGAGCAGTACTTC.

In its sample, this clone was seen once. This CDR3 is CASSDHRGSNEQFF. The CDR3 nucleotides are TGTGCCAGCAGTGATCATAGGGGGAGCAATGAGCAGTTCTTC. The chain links TRBV2 to TRBJ2-1, with a weak D call TRBD1 (6 bases). The V and J ends lost 3 bases and 6 bases respectively, with 12 bases between them. Germline assignment: CDR1 SNHLY and CDR2 FYNNEI. This CDR3 is built from 14 residues.

Turning to this clone: Sequence at one end of the junction differs from germline and may be a read error. This rearrangement joins TRBV7-9 to TRBJ2-3, with 7 bases aligning to TRBD2. Germline loops: CDR1 SEHNR, CDR2 FQNEAQ (reference sequence). This CDR3 spans 16 amino acids. The CDR3 spells CSSSLGRGGSPDTQYF. The CDR3 DNA is TGTTCCAGCAGCTTAGGTCGTGGCGGGAGCCCAGATACGCAGTATTTT.

The chain carries TRBV7-9 and TRBJ1-5, with 9 bases matching TRBD1. The CDR3 length is 16 residues. Germline CDR1 SEHNR, CDR2 FQNEAQ (reference sequence). V was pared by 4 bases and J by 7 bases, with 11 bases of the junction left unmatched. The CDR3 DNA reads as TGTGCCAGCAGCTCGGGACAGGGAAGGCTGGGGCAGCCCCAGCATTTT. This encodes CASSSGQGRLGQPQHF.

This chain joins TRBV28 and TRBJ2-7; the match to TRBD2 covers 9 bases. The ends lost 3 bases at V and 12 bases at J; junction bases unmatched: 12. CDR1 MDHEN and CDR2 SYDVKM come from the germline V gene. This CDR3 comprises 14 residues. The CDR3 spells CASSLSAGGDSPYF. In nucleotides, the CDR3 is TGTGCCAGCAGTTTGTCGGCGGGGGGGGACAGTCCGTACTTC.

The V call is TRBV7-8, the J call TRBJ2-1, with 8 bases aligning to TRBD2. Germline V gives CDR1 SGHVS, CDR2 FQNEAQ. V lost 1 base, J lost 6 bases, and 5 bases stayed unmatched. CDR3 size: 15 residues. For the CDR3, the DNA is TGTGCCAGCAGCTTAGTCCCGGGAGGGCCCAATGAGCAGTTCTTC. Translated: CASSLVPGGPNEQFF. The entire variable domain, with the rest obtained from reference TRBV7-8 and TRBJ2-1, is as follows: GAGVSQSPRYKVAKRGQDVALRCDPISGHVSLFWYQQALGQGPEFLTYFQNEAQLDKSGLPSDRFFAERPEGSVSTLKIQRTQQEDSAVYLCASSLVPGGPNEQFFGPGTRLTVL.

The chain has TRBV13 and TRBJ2-4, with 9 positions matching TRBD1. V shed 5 bases, J shed 4 bases, and the junction held 9 bases outside the gene matches. Germline V gene data show CDR1 as PRHDT and CDR2 as FYEKMQ (reference sequence). The CDR3 is 16 amino acids. Here the CDR3 reads CASSERQGGEKNIQYF. The CDR3 coding sequence is TGTGCCAGCAGCGAGAGACAGGGGGGAGAAAAAAACATTCAGTACTTC.